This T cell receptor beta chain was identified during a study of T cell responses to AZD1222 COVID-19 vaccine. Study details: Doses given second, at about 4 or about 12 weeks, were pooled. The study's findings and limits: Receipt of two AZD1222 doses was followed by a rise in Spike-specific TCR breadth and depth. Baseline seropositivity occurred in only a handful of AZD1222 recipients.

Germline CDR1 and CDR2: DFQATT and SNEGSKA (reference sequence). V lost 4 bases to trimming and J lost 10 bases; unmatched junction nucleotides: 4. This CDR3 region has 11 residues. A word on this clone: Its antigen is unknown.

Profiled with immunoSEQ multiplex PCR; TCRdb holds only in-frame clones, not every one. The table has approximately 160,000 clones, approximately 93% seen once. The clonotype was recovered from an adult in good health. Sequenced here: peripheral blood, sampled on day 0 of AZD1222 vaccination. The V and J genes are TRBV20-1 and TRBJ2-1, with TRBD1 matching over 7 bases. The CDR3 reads CSATGQPEQFF. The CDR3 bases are TGCAGTGCTACGGGACAGCCAGAGCAGTTCTTC.